What follows is one T cell receptor (beta chain) and its context. Its target is unknown. Patients who had autoimmune disease history or got systemic immunosuppression were left out. Data came from immunoSEQ multiplex PCR; TCRdb stores just in-frame clones and leaves some out. The sample lists approximately 58,000 clones; approximately 86% were seen once. The sample originates from a study of OX40 agonist ivuxolimab in advanced cancers. Across the study: Enrolled patients in dose escalation had cancers that were hepatocellular carcinoma, melanoma, renal cell or head and neck cancer.

Trimming pared 3 bases from V and 1 base from J, leaving 12 bases between. The CDR3 spans 15 residues. In germline, CDR1 is MNHNS, CDR2 SASEGT. Study results and limitations: Nonresponders, in some cases, also had low normalized T-cell clonal expansion. Antigen specificity remained undetermined for the expanded peripheral T cells.

The sequenced sample was CD4+ or CD8+ T cells sorted from blood, obtained in a trial of the OX40 agonist ivuxolimab. The TCR was taken from an adult with an advanced solid tumor such as melanoma, head and neck, liver or kidney cancer. The J gene is TRBJ1-1, the V gene TRBV6-1; D perhaps matches TRBD1 (6 bases). The CDR3 is CASSDRGRKNTEAFF. The DNA for the CDR3 is TGTGCCAGCAGTGATAGGGGGAGGAAGAACACTGAAGCTTTCTTT.